These 2 T cell receptor beta chains share one sample of origin, sequenced in a study of OX40 agonist ivuxolimab in advanced cancers. Receptors were amplified or captured by the immunoSEQ multiplex PCR assay. TCRdb provides this immuneACCESS table in a form limited to in-frame rearrangements. Some clones are lacking; in checked studies, under half of them reflect an unresolved V gene, and why the rest are absent is not known. The sample table records roughly 77,000 clones; around 83% of these occur just once. The biggest ten clones account for 2% to 3% of the sample. The starting material was CD4+ or CD8+ T cells sorted from blood, obtained in a trial of the OX40 agonist ivuxolimab. The receptor set was obtained from an adult with an advanced solid tumor such as melanoma, head and neck, liver or kidney cancer.

The rearrangement links TRBV5-1 to TRBJ2-1; no definite D call. This CDR3 is 14 amino acids long. With 0 bases removed from V and 5 bases from J, the gap between germline ends came to 9 bases. The germline CDR1 and CDR2 sequences are SGHRS and YFSETQ. The CDR3 bases are TGCGCCAGCAGCTTGGTATCCCTTGACAATGAGCAGTTCTTC. Its protein product is CASSLVSLDNEQFF.

The chain has TRBV7-2 and TRBJ2-1, with TRBD2 matching 7 bases. V shed 1 base, J shed 2 bases, and the junction held 11 bases outside the gene matches. The CDR3 length is 18 residues. CDR1 is SGHTA and CDR2 is FQGNSA in the germline V gene. CDR3 loop: CASSLGLGGGNPYNEQFF. The DNA of the CDR3 is TGTGCCAGCAGCTTAGGATTGGGCGGGGGTAATCCCTACAATGAGCAGTTCTTC.